The present TCR beta chain was sequenced within a study of T cells after yellow fever vaccination. Germline CDR1 reads SGHTA; CDR2 reads FQGNSA. The CDR3 is made up of 13 amino acids. Trimming cost V 8 bases and J 2 bases; bases outside gene matches: 6. TCRdb reanalysed the 5' RACE reads using MiXCR and keeps one entry per CDR3 protein. The table includes roughly 500,000 distinct CDR3 sequences, 15% to 20% detected once. The chain is built from TRBV7-2 and TRBJ2-7; TRBD1 agrees at 7 bases. Material: PBMCs, obtained 15 days after the yellow fever booster vaccination. The sequence was collected from a man in his thirties or forties who received the YFV17D yellow fever vaccine. The CDR3 here is CASRGTEAYEQYF. For the CDR3, the DNA is TGTGCCAGCCGAGGGACAGAAGCCTACGAGCAGTACTTC.